Following are 32 T cell receptor beta chains from one sample sequenced in a study of T cells in localized non-small cell lung cancer. Produced via immunoSEQ multiplex PCR; TCRdb's table is partial and in-frame only. The sample consists of 3,000 to 4,500 clones, approximately 30% of them appearing once. The source was normal lung tissue next to the tumor, collected before any cancer treatment. The receptors originated from a male donor at least 60 years old with stage III lung adenocarcinoma.

This clone was detected once. V is TRBV18 and J is TRBJ2-7; D not certain. The germline V gene encodes CDR1 KGHSH and CDR2 LQKENI. Trimming removed 3 bases at V and 0 bases at J, with 18 bases between. CDR3 length: 17 residues. CDR3 nucleotide sequence: TGTGCCAGCTCACCCCGGAGCGAATCTTTGAGCTCCTACGAGCAGTACTTC. The encoded protein is CASSPRSESLSSYEQYF.

This clone showed up just a few times. The chain recombines TRBV6-8 with TRBJ2-1, with TRBD2 identical over 7 bases. CDR1 and CDR2 from the germline V gene are MNHGY and SAAAGT. V shed 7 bases, J shed 0 bases, and the junction held 3 bases outside the gene matches. The CDR3 has 14 amino acids. CDR3 bases: TGTGCCAGCAAGCGGGATTACTCCTACAATGAGCAGTTCTTC. Its protein product is CASKRDYSYNEQFF.

The chain recombines TRBV19 with TRBJ2-5; D may be TRBD1 (5 bases). Germline lookup yields CDR1 LNHDA and CDR2 SQIVND (reference sequence). The length of the CDR3 is 14 residues. V lost 7 bases and J 5 bases, leaving 17 bases between the germline ends. The CDR3, as DNA: TGTGCCAGTACCCCCCGGCAGGGCGGTGAGACCCAGTACTTC. Its translation is CASTPRQGGETQYF.

The chain employs TRBV5-1 and TRBJ2-1; D is possibly TRBD1 or TRBD2 (6 bases each). V dropped 0 bases and J dropped 4 bases, with 14 bases sitting between them. The V gene's germline CDR1 is SGHRS and CDR2 YFSETQ. The CDR3 consists of 16 residues. CDR3 amino acids: CASSLGGHGTYNEQFF. The DNA of the CDR3 is TGCGCCAGCAGCTTGGGGGGACATGGGACTTACAATGAGCAGTTCTTC.

In its sample, this clone was seen a few times. The genes are TRBV6-8 and TRBJ2-1, with D tentatively TRBD1 or TRBD2 (7 bases each). The CDR3 is made up of 14 amino acids. Germline V gene data show CDR1 as MNHGY and CDR2 as SAAAGT. Trimming pared 6 bases from V and 7 bases from J, leaving 16 bases between. CDR3 bases: TGTGCCAGCAGCCCGACAGGGAGGGGGAATGAGCAGTTCTTC. Protein product: CASSPTGRGNEQFF.

The CDR3 reads CASSLGQKNTEAFF. The CDR3 nucleotides read TGTGCCAGCAGTTTGGGACAGAAGAACACTGAAGCTTTCTTT. The rearrangement joins TRBV28 to TRBJ1-1; 7 nucleotides agree with TRBD1. V lost 3 bases and J lost 1; bases outside the gene matches: 2. CDR3 size: 14 residues. Germline CDR1 MDHEN, CDR2 SYDVKM.

J is TRBJ1-1 and V is TRBV6-8, with D possibly TRBD1 on 5 matching bases. Between the trimmed V and J ends, which lost 2 bases and 2 bases, there was a span of 6 bases. This CDR3 region has 13 residues. Germline V gene sequence: CDR1 MNHGY, CDR2 SAAAGT. The CDR3 here is CASSYRDNTEAFF. As DNA, the CDR3 is TGTGCCAGCAGTTACCGGGACAACACTGAAGCTTTCTTT.

This chain connects TRBV30 to TRBJ2-7; weak D call: TRBD1 (5 bases). The V end lost 5 bases, the J end lost 2 bases, and 16 bases lay between the germline ends. The CDR3 loop spans 14 amino acids. CDR1 and CDR2 (germline): GTSNPN, SVGIG (reference sequence). The CDR3 DNA sequence: TGTGCCTGGGGACGAAGGGGTCCTACCTACGAGCAGTACTTC. Protein sequence: CAWGRRGPTYEQYF.

The chain uses TRBV25-1 and TRBJ1-1; 12 nucleotides agree with TRBD1. V lost 6 bases and J lost 1; bases outside the gene matches: 3. Germline-derived CDR1 and CDR2 are MGHDK and SYGVNS. The CDR3 covers 15 residues. The CDR3 DNA is TGTGCCAGCAGGGGGGGACAGGGGGCGAACACTGAAGCTTTCTTT. Protein product: CASRGGQGANTEAFF.

This clone was found a few times. The rearrangement uses TRBV5-1 and TRBJ2-6; D not resolved. The CDR3 is 15 residues long. V dropped 4 bases and J dropped 4 bases, with 12 bases sitting between them. In germline, CDR1 is SGHRS, CDR2 YFSETQ. This CDR3 reads CASSLPGSGANVLTF. CDR3 coding DNA: TGCGCCAGCAGCCTCCCGGGCTCCGGGGCCAACGTCCTGACTTTC.

V and J are TRBV14 and TRBJ2-2; D remains ambiguous. CDR3 length: 14 amino acids. V was pared by 4 bases and J by 3 bases, with 9 bases between. Germline V gene data show CDR1 as SGHDN and CDR2 as FVKESK. DNA of the CDR3: TGTGCCAGCAGCCGAAGACCCGACACCGGGGAGCTGTTTTTT. It yields the protein CASSRRPDTGELFF.

This clone was detected only a few times. The J gene is TRBJ2-1, the V gene TRBV6-8, with D maybe TRBD2 (5 bases). The CDR3 extends over 14 amino acids. CDR1 is MNHGY and CDR2 is SAAAGT in the germline V gene. V lost 2 bases, J lost 6 bases, and 11 bases lay in between. CDR3 coding DNA: TGTGCCAGCAGTTACCAGCGCGGACTCAATGAGCAGTTCTTC. Translating gives CASSYQRGLNEQFF.

This clone has a handful of counts. The chain combines TRBV15 with TRBJ2-3; unclear D gene. The germline gives CDR1 LNHNV, CDR2 YYDKDF (reference sequence). Trimming took 2 bases from V and 6 from J, leaving 12 bases between them. This CDR3 comprises 14 residues. Written as DNA, the CDR3 is TGTGCCACCAGCAGATCTCCTATCGGGGATACGCAGTATTTT. It codes for CATSRSPIGDTQYF.

The chain carries TRBV18 and TRBJ2-1; D perhaps matches TRBD2 (6 bases). Trimming took off 0 bases at V and 5 bases at J, with 8 bases between the two ends. CDR1 is KGHSH and CDR2 is LQKENI in the germline V gene. This CDR3 has 14 residues. The CDR3 nucleotides are TGTGCCAGCTCACCACCTCCTAGCGACAATGAGCAGTTCTTC. Its translation is CASSPPPSDNEQFF.

The chain employs TRBV19 and TRBJ2-7; TRBD1 aligns across 11 bases. V gave up 5 bases and J gave up 3 bases; unmatched junction bases: 3. This CDR3 region has 14 residues. CDR1 and CDR2 (germline): LNHDA, SQIVND (reference sequence). DNA of the CDR3: TGTGCCAGTAGTCCGGGACAGGGGGTCTACGAGCAGTACTTC. This translates into CASSPGQGVYEQYF.

The gene calls are TRBV5-1 and TRBJ2-3; the match to TRBD1 covers 9 bases. Trimming at V came to 3 bases and at J to 1 base, leaving 3 bases not matched to a gene. Germline values: CDR1 SGHRS, CDR2 YFSETQ. This CDR3 contains 15 residues. For the CDR3, the DNA is TGCGCCAGCAGCTCGCGGACAGGGGGCACAGATACGCAGTATTTT. It translates to CASSSRTGGTDTQYF.

This CDR3 reads CASKEDASGANVLTF. The CDR3 DNA sequence: TGTGCCAGTAAGGAAGACGCTTCTGGGGCCAACGTCCTGACTTTC. The chain employs TRBV19 and TRBJ2-6; D not certain. The CDR3 loop spans 15 amino acids. Germline lookup yields CDR1 LNHDA and CDR2 SQIVND (reference sequence). The germline V and J ends were trimmed by 7 bases and 1 base, with 11 bases remaining between them.

This chain joins TRBV7-6 and TRBJ2-7, with D hard to call. V was pared by 1 base and J by 1 base, with 11 bases between. The germline gives CDR1 SGHVS, CDR2 FNYEAQ. This CDR3 is 15 amino acids long. In DNA, the CDR3 is TGTGCCAGCAGCTTAGGGGTCATATCATCCTACGAGCAGTACTTC. Translation gives CASSLGVISSYEQYF.

By share of the sample, this clone is medium-sized. This rearrangement joins TRBV11-3 to TRBJ2-3; TRBD2 matches at 9 bases. This CDR3 contains 16 residues. Trimming took 3 bases from V and 3 from J; bases not matched to a gene: 7. CDR1 and CDR2 (germline): SGHNT, YENEEA. CDR3 in amino acids: CASSLNLAGTTDTQYF. Written as DNA, the CDR3 is TGTGCCAGCAGCTTGAATCTAGCGGGAACGACAGATACGCAGTATTTT.

This clone turned up a few times. The chain has TRBV10-3 and TRBJ2-1, with 7 bases identical to TRBD1. The CDR3 length is 16 residues. The germline CDR1 and CDR2 sequences are ENHRY and SYGVKD. With 0 bases clipped from V and 7 bases from J, the junction kept 9 bases outside the gene matches. The CDR3 here is CAISESDRSWLNEQFF. CDR3 bases: TGTGCCATCAGTGAGTCGGACAGGTCTTGGCTAAATGAGCAGTTCTTC.

V gene TRBV30 combines with J gene TRBJ1-5, with TRBD1 as a possible D gene (6 bases). The CDR3 contains 14 residues. Germline CDR1 and CDR2: GTSNPN and SVGIG (reference sequence). The V gene lost 2 bases and the J gene lost 2 bases, with 10 bases spanning the gap. CDR3 bases: TGTGCCTGGAGTACGGGGGGCGGCAATCAGCCCCAGCATTTT. Translated, it gives CAWSTGGGNQPQHF. Filled out from reference TRBV30 and TRBJ1-5, the complete variable domain reads SQTIHQWPATLVQPVGSPLSLECTVEGTSNPNLYWYRQAAGRGLQLLFYSVGIGQISSEVPQNLSASRPQDRQFILSSKKLLLSDSGFYLCAWSTGGGNQPQHFGDGTRLSIL.

J is TRBJ1-3 and V is TRBV11-3, with D possibly being TRBD1 (5 bases). The germline V gene encodes CDR1 SGHNT and CDR2 YENEEA. Trimming took off 5 bases at V and 7 bases at J, with 15 bases between the two ends. The CDR3 extends over 14 amino acids. CDR3 amino acids: CASSPLSRGNTIYF. The CDR3 nucleotides read TGTGCCAGCAGCCCCTTGTCCCGGGGGAACACCATATATTTT.

The V gene is TRBV10-2, the J gene TRBJ2-2; D gene uncertain. Trimming removed 11 bases from V and 4 bases from J, with 14 bases in between. The CDR3 length is 13 residues. From germline, CDR1 is WSHSY and CDR2 SAAADI. The CDR3: CASVVPGTGELFF. Here the CDR3 DNA reads TGCGCCTCCGTCGTCCCAGGCACCGGGGAGCTGTTTTTT.

The chain has TRBV14 and TRBJ2-3, with D perhaps TRBD2 (5 bases). Germline V gives CDR1 SGHDN, CDR2 FVKESK. V lost 1 base, J lost 1 base, and 12 bases lay in between. The CDR3 covers 16 residues. The CDR3 DNA follows: TGTGCCAGCAGCCAAGGGTTAGGACTCGGCACAGATACGCAGTATTTT. Translated: CASSQGLGLGTDTQYF.

By share of the sample, this clone is medium-sized. CDR3 in amino acids: CASSSRAPRETQYF. The DNA for the CDR3 is TGTGCCAGCAGTTCCCGGGCCCCAAGGGAGACCCAGTACTTC. This chain uses TRBV9 with TRBJ2-5; D not resolved. The germline CDR1 and CDR2 sequences are SGDLS and YYNGEE. The CDR3 runs 14 residues. V lost 5 bases and J lost 5, with 16 bases in between.

This clone was detected a few times. For the CDR3, the DNA is TGTGCCAGCAGCTCATACGTGAGGGCCGGCACTGAAGCTTTCTTT. It yields the protein CASSSYVRAGTEAFF. J is TRBJ1-1 and V is TRBV11-3, with no clear D. From germline, CDR1 is SGHNT and CDR2 YENEEA. The CDR3 length is 15 residues. Deletions cut 4 bases from V and 4 bases from J, with 16 bases between.

A few counts support this clone. The chain combines TRBV11-3 with TRBJ1-2; 7 bases map to TRBD1. CDR3 length: 15 residues. Germline trimming cut 6 bases from V and 7 bases from J; bases unmatched to any gene: 14. CDR1 SGHNT and CDR2 YENEEA come from the germline V gene. The CDR3 bases are TGTGCCAGCAGGTCTCCGGGACAGTCTAGTGGTGGCTACACCTTC. Amino acid sequence: CASRSPGQSSGGYTF.

This clone rates as medium-sized (0.01 to 0.1%). This chain uses TRBV6-8 with TRBJ1-5; D gene ambiguous. Germline V CDR1 and CDR2: MNHGY, SAAAGT. CDR3 size: 16 residues. V was trimmed by 5 bases and J by 0 bases, leaving 14 bases between them. The CDR3 region has the DNA TGTGCCAGCAGTAAACGGATTCAATATAGCAATCAGCCCCAGCATTTT. It specifies CASSKRIQYSNQPQHF.

There are a few counts of this clone. V gene TRBV7-1 combines with J gene TRBJ2-7, with D perhaps TRBD1 or TRBD2 (6 bases each). TRBV7-1 is placed among ORFs of uncertain function. V dropped 4 bases and J dropped 8 bases, with 15 bases sitting between them. The CDR3 totals 13 residues. The CDR3 coding sequence is TGTGCCAGCAGCTTAGGGCGCGGGGACAAGCAGTACTTC. This codes for CASSLGRGDKQYF.

The chain couples TRBV6-8 to TRBJ2-1; tentatively, D is TRBD2 (5 bases). Trimming pared 4 bases from V and 0 bases from J, leaving 10 bases between. The V gene's germline CDR1 is MNHGY and CDR2 SAAAGT. The CDR3 is made up of 15 amino acids. CDR3 in amino acids: CASSSERSSYNEQFF. The CDR3 DNA sequence: TGTGCCAGCAGTTCTGAGCGGAGCTCCTACAATGAGCAGTTCTTC.

This clone has just a few counts. The V gene is TRBV11-3, the J gene TRBJ2-7, with D hard to call. V was pared by 0 bases and J by 2 bases, with 11 bases between. The CDR3 runs to 15 residues. In germline, CDR1 is SGHNT, CDR2 YENEEA. Here the CDR3 DNA reads TGTGCCAGCAGCTTAGAATCTTCGTCCACCTACGAGCAGTACTTC. It translates to CASSLESSSTYEQYF.

The CDR3 coding sequence is TGTGCCAGCAGTGAACAGACAGGAGCCTACAACTATGGCTACACCTTC. It codes for CASSEQTGAYNYGYTF. The rearrangement uses TRBV28 and TRBJ1-2; maybe TRBD1 (6 bases). The CDR3 spans 16 residues. CDR1 MDHEN and CDR2 SYDVKM come from the germline V gene. Deletions cut 5 bases from V and 2 bases from J, with 18 bases between.